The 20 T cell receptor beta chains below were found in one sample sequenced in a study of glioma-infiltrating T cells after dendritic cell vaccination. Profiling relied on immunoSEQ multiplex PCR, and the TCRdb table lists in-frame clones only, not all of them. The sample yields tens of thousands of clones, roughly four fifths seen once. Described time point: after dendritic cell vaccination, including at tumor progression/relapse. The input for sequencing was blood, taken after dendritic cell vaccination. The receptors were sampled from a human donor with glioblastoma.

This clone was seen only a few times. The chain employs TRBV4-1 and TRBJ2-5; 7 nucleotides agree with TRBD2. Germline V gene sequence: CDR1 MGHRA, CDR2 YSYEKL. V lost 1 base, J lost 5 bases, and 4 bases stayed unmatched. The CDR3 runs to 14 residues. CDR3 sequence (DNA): TGCGCCAGCAGCCAAGGATTGCGGGAGGAGACCCAGTACTTC. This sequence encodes CASSQGLREETQYF.

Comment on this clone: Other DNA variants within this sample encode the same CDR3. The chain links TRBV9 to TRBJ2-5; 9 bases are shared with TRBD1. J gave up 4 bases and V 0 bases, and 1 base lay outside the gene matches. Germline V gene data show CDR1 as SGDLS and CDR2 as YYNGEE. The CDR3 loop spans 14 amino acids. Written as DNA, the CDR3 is TGTGCCAGCAGCGTAGGACAGGGGGGAGAGACCCAGTACTTC. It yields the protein CASSVGQGGETQYF.

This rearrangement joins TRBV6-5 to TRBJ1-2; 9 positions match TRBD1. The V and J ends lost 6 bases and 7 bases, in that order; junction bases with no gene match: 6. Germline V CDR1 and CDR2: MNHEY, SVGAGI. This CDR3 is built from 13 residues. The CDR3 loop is CASSLRDRAGYTF. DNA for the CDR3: TGTGCCAGCAGCCTCCGGGACAGGGCTGGCTACACCTTC.

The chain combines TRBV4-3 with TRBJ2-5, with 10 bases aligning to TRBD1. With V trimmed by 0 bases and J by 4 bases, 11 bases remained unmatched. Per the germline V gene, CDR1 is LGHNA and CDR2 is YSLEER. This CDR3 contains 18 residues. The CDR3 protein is CASSQESGTGVIGETQYF. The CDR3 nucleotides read TGCGCCAGCAGCCAAGAGTCCGGGACAGGGGTGATCGGAGAGACCCAGTACTTC.

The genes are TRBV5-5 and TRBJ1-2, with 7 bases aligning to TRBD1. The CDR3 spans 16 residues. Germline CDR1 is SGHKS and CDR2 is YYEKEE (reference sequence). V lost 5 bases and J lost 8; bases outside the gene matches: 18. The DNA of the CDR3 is TGTGCCAGCAGGACGCAACCCTCAGGGGGAACTGGGGGCTACACCTTC. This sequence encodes CASRTQPSGGTGGYTF.

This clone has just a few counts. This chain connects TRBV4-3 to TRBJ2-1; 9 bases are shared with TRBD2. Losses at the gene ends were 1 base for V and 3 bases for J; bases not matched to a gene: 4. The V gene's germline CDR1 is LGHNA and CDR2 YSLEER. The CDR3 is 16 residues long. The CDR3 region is CASSQGPAGGYNEQFF. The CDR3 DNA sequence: TGCGCCAGCAGCCAAGGCCCAGCGGGGGGCTACAATGAGCAGTTCTTC.

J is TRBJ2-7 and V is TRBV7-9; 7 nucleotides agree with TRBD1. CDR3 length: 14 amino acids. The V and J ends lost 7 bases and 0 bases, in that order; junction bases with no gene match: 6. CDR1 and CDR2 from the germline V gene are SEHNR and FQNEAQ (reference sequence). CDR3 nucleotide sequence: TGTGCCAGCACCTCGACAGGGAGCTCCTACGAGCAGTACTTC. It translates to CASTSTGSSYEQYF.

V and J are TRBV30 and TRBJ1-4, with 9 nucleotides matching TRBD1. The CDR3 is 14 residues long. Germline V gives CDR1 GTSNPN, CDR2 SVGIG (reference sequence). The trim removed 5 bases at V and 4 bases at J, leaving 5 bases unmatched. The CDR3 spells CAWSPGQGNEKLFF. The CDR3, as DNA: TGTGCCTGGTCCCCGGGACAGGGTAATGAAAAACTGTTTTTT.

The CDR3 nucleotides read TGTGCCATCAGTGACCCGGACAGAAACACTGAAGCTTTCTTT. Protein sequence: CAISDPDRNTEAFF. V gene TRBV10-3 combines with J gene TRBJ1-1; D is possibly TRBD1 (6 bases). V was clipped by 3 bases and J by 2 bases, with 10 bases between them. Germline CDR1 and CDR2: ENHRY and SYGVKD. The CDR3 extends over 14 amino acids.

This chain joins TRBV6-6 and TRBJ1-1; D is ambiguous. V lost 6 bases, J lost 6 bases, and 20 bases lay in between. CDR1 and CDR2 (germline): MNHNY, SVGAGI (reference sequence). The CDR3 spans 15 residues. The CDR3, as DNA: TGTGCCAGCAGCTTCGCCGGCGGGGAGTGGCCTGAAGCTTTCTTT. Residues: CASSFAGGEWPEAFF.

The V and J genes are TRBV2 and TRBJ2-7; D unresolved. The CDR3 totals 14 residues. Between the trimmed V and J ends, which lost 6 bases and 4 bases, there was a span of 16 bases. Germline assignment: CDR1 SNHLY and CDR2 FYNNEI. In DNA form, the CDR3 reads TGTGCCAGCAGGGAGACGCGGAACTTATACGAGCAGTACTTC. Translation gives CASRETRNLYEQYF.

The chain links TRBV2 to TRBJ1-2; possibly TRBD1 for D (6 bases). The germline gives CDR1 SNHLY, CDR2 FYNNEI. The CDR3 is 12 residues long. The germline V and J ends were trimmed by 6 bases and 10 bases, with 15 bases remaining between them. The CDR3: CASRGGKGSYTF. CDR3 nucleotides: TGTGCCAGCAGAGGGGGAAAGGGTTCCTACACCTTC.

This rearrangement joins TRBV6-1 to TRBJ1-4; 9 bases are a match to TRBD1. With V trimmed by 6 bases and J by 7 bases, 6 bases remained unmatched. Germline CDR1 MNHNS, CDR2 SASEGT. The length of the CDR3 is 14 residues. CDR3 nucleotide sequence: TGTGCCAGCAGCCTGGACAGGGGTAGTGAAAAACTGTTTTTT. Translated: CASSLDRGSEKLFF.

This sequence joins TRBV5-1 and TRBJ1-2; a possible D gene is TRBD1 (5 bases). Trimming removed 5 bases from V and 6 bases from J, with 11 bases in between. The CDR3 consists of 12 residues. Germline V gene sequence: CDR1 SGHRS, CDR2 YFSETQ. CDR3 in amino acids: CASRSDNHGYTF. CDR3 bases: TGCGCCAGCAGATCGGACAATCATGGCTACACCTTC. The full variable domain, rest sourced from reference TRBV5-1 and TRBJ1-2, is KAGVTQTPRYLIKTRGQQVTLSCSPISGHRSVSWYQQTPGQGLQFLFEYFSETQRNKGNFPGRFSGRQFSNSRSEMNVSTLELGDSALYLCASRSDNHGYTFGSGTRLTVV.

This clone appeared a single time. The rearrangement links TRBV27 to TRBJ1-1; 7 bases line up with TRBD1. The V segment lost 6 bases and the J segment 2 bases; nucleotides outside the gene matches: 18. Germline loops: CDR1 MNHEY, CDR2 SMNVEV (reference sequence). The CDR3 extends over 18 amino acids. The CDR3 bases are TGTGCCAGCAGACGTAGATCCGGGACAGTACCAGCCAACACTGAAGCTTTCTTT. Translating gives CASRRRSGTVPANTEAFF.

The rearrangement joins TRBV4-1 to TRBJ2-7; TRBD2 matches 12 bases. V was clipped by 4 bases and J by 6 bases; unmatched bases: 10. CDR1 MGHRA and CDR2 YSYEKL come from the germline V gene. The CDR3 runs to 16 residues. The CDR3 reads CASSPGLAGGLGEQYF. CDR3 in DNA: TGCGCCAGCAGCCCGGGGCTAGCGGGGGGGCTGGGCGAGCAGTACTTC.

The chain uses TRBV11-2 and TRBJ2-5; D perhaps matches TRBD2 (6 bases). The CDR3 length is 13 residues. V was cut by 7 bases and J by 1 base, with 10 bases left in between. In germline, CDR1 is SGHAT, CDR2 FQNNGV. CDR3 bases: TGTGCCAGCATGCGGGGACCCCAAGAGACCCAGTACTTC. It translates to CASMRGPQETQYF.

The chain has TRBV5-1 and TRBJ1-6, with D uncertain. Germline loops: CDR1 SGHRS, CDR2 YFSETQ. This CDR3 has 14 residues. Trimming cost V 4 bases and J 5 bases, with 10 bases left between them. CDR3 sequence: CASSGGGNNSPLHF. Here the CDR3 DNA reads TGCGCCAGCAGCGGCGGAGGGAATAATTCACCCCTCCACTTT.

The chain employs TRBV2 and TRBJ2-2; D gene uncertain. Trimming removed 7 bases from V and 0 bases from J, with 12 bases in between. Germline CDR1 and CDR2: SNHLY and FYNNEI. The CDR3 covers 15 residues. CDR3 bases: TGTGCCAGCACTCTGAACTATCCGAACACCGGGGAGCTGTTTTTT. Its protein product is CASTLNYPNTGELFF.

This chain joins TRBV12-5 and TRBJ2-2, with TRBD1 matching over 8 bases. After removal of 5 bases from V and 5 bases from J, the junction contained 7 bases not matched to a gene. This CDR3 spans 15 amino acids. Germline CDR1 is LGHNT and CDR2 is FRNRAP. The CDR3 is CASGTGTGDTGELFF. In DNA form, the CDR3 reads TGTGCTAGTGGTACCGGGACAGGTGATACCGGGGAGCTGTTTTTT.